Listed here are 19 T cell receptor beta chains from one sample, sequenced in a study of cytomegalovirus exposure and HLA in healthy donors. The PCR had 60 Vbeta and 13 Jbeta primers. Some clones are missing from TCRdb's copy, which holds only in-frame ones; the method was immunoSEQ multiplex PCR. The table has over 110,000 clones, about 80% seen once. The sequencing input was PBMCs. The receptors were sampled from a female donor in good health and CMV-seronegative.

This chain uses TRBV4-1 with TRBJ2-1; D is perhaps TRBD1 (6 bases). Trimming left V 6 bases short and J 8 bases short, with 11 bases between. From germline, CDR1 is MGHRA and CDR2 YSYEKL. This CDR3 contains 12 residues. The CDR3 DNA is TGCGCCAGCAGTCTATACAGGGATGAGCAGTTCTTC. As protein: CASSLYRDEQFF.

The V and J genes are TRBV6-1 and TRBJ2-1; 8 bases align to TRBD1. The CDR3 is 15 amino acids. V was clipped by 3 bases and J by 9 bases; unmatched bases: 10. Germline V CDR1 and CDR2: MNHNS, SASEGT. The CDR3 bases are TGTGCCAGCAGTGAGCCCCAGGGGGCTATGGGTGAGCAGTTCTTC. Protein product: CASSEPQGAMGEQFF.

This clone appeared once. The chain is built from TRBV28 and TRBJ2-6; 11 nucleotides agree with TRBD1. This CDR3 is 17 amino acids long. Germline V gene data show CDR1 as MDHEN and CDR2 as SYDVKM. With 4 bases clipped from V and 0 bases from J, the junction kept 2 bases outside the gene matches. CDR3: CASSSGTGGSGANVLTF. CDR3 in DNA: TGTGCCAGCAGTTCCGGGACAGGGGGCTCTGGGGCCAACGTCCTGACTTTC.

This chain links TRBV28 with TRBJ1-2; D gene uncertain. This CDR3 region has 16 residues. Trimming cost V 1 base and J 4 bases, with 16 bases left between them. Germline assignment: CDR1 MDHEN and CDR2 SYDVKM. CDR3 bases: TGTGCCAGCAGTTTATACCGACTGGACGCGGGCTATGGCTACACCTTC. Residues: CASSLYRLDAGYGYTF.

The V and J genes are TRBV6-4 and TRBJ2-3; a possible D gene is TRBD1 (6 bases). Germline V gives CDR1 MRHNA, CDR2 SNTAGT. Trimming removed 6 bases from V and 2 bases from J, with 12 bases in between. This CDR3 has 14 residues. CDR3 DNA: TGTGCCAGCAGCGAACAGGGATCCACAGATACGCAGTATTTT. This encodes CASSEQGSTDTQYF.

This chain connects TRBV11-3 to TRBJ1-1; 7 nucleotides line up with TRBD1. With 1 base clipped from V and 4 bases from J, the junction kept 6 bases outside the gene matches. This CDR3 is built from 15 residues. CDR1 and CDR2 (germline): SGHNT, YENEEA. The CDR3 DNA is TGTGCCAGCAGCTTAGGAGGGACAGCGGGCACTGAAGCTTTCTTT. Translating it yields CASSLGGTAGTEAFF.

V and J are TRBV11-1 and TRBJ2-7, with a tentative D call TRBD2 (8 bases). The V end was cut by 4 bases, the J end by 0 bases, with 13 bases between. Germline CDR1 and CDR2: SGHAT and FQDESV (reference sequence). The CDR3 runs to 15 residues. The CDR3 region is CASSSTGTSSYEQYF. In nucleotides, the CDR3 is TGTGCCAGCAGCTCGACAGGGACTAGCTCCTACGAGCAGTACTTC. The variable domain in full, with the rest retrieved from reference TRBV11-1 and TRBJ2-7, is EAEVAQSPRYKITEKSQAVAFWCDPISGHATLYWYRQILGQGPELLVQFQDESVVDDSQLPKDRFSAERLKGVDSTLKIQPAELGDSAMYLCASSSTGTSSYEQYFGPGTRLTVT.

As regards this clone: The same CDR3 also results from other DNA sequences found in this sample. The rearrangement uses TRBV5-1 and TRBJ2-1, with D maybe TRBD1 (5 bases). V was cut by 0 bases and J by 5 bases, with 9 bases left in between. This CDR3 comprises 14 residues. From germline, CDR1 is SGHRS and CDR2 YFSETQ. CDR3 sequence (DNA): TGCGCCAGCAGCTTGGGTCAGGGAAACAATGAGCAGTTCTTC. It is translated as CASSLGQGNNEQFF.

The chain couples TRBV7-9 to TRBJ2-1; TRBD2 matches 8 bases. The CDR3 runs to 17 residues. Germline-derived CDR1 and CDR2 are SEHNR and FQNEAQ (reference sequence). V lost 2 bases, J lost 10 bases, and 16 bases stayed unmatched. The CDR3 DNA follows: TGTGCCAGCAGCTTAAGTCCAGCGGGAGTAATGTTTGGCGAGCAGTTCTTC. Translating gives CASSLSPAGVMFGEQFF. Drawing the rest from reference TRBV7-9 and TRBJ2-1, the complete variable domain is DTGVSQNPRHKITKRGQNVTFRCDPISEHNRLYWYRQTLGQGPEFLTYFQNEAQLEKSRLLSDRFSAERPKGSFSTLEIQRTEQGDSAMYLCASSLSPAGVMFGEQFFGPGTRLTVL.

This clone was detected a few times. This chain links TRBV5-6 with TRBJ2-1, with a possible D match to TRBD1 (5 bases). Deletions cut 0 bases from V and 8 bases from J, with 12 bases between. This CDR3 is built from 14 residues. Germline CDR1 SGHDT, CDR2 YYEEEE. The CDR3 is CASSLAQAWDEQFF. The CDR3 DNA is TGTGCCAGCAGCTTGGCACAGGCTTGGGATGAGCAGTTCTTC.

V gene TRBV19 combines with J gene TRBJ2-7; 10 bases are shared with TRBD2. V lost 7 bases, J lost 7 bases, and 16 bases stayed unmatched. CDR1 and CDR2 from the germline V gene are LNHDA and SQIVND (reference sequence). The CDR3 extends over 16 amino acids. CDR3 DNA: TGTGCCAGTATTTTCTTAGTCCAGCGGGGGGGAGGGGAGCAGTACTTC. Translation: CASIFLVQRGGGEQYF.

The chain uses TRBV19 and TRBJ2-2, with 7 nucleotides matching TRBD2. Germline V gives CDR1 LNHDA, CDR2 SQIVND (reference sequence). The CDR3 is 16 residues long. Trimming removed 10 bases from V and 0 bases from J; junction bases left unmatched: 11. The CDR3 loop reads CATDSGGPANTGELFF. The CDR3 DNA follows: TGTGCCACTGATTCGGGGGGACCTGCGAACACCGGGGAGCTGTTTTTT.

The CDR3 reads CAWTRTGEGYGYTF. CDR3 sequence (DNA): TGTGCCTGGACCCGGACAGGGGAAGGTTATGGCTACACCTTC. The chain carries TRBV30 and TRBJ1-2; 9 bases agree with TRBD1. CDR3 size: 14 residues. The trim removed 4 bases at V and 5 bases at J, leaving 8 bases unmatched. Germline loops: CDR1 GTSNPN, CDR2 SVGIG (reference sequence).

The rearrangement links TRBV29-1 to TRBJ1-2; 7 nucleotides match TRBD1. V trimming: 6 bases; J trimming: 2 bases; junction bases outside the gene matches: 6. This CDR3 is 13 amino acids long. Germline V gene lookup returns CDR1 SQVTM and CDR2 ANQGSEA. The CDR3 loop reads CSVLQGLNYGYTF. In DNA form, the CDR3 reads TGCAGCGTACTACAGGGGCTCAACTATGGCTACACCTTC.

In this sample, this clone turned up once. The rearrangement uses TRBV27 and TRBJ1-2; 10 nucleotides line up with TRBD1. The CDR3 totals 14 residues. Trimming removed 8 bases from V and 4 bases from J; junction bases left unmatched: 7. Germline V lookup: CDR1 MNHEY, CDR2 SMNVEV (reference sequence). In nucleotides, the CDR3 is TGTGCCAGCGGCGACAGGGGGCGCCGCTATGGCTACACCTTC. Translating gives CASGDRGRRYGYTF.

This clone was observed once. The genes are TRBV6-5 and TRBJ1-5; D remains ambiguous. V lost 6 bases and J lost 5, with 11 bases in between. There are 13 residues in the CDR3. The germline V gene encodes CDR1 MNHEY and CDR2 SVGAGI. This CDR3 reads CASSGGGHQPQHF. Written as DNA, the CDR3 is TGTGCCAGCAGCGGCGGAGGGCATCAGCCCCAGCATTTT.

V gene TRBV5-6 combines with J gene TRBJ2-7, with TRBD2 matching over 9 bases. V lost 0 bases, J lost 5 bases, and 9 bases stayed unmatched. The CDR3 is made up of 16 amino acids. In germline, CDR1 is SGHDT, CDR2 YYEEEE. CDR3 DNA: TGTGCCAGCAGCTTGGGCCTAGCGGGACCGGTGCACGAGCAGTACTTC. It is translated as CASSLGLAGPVHEQYF.

The chain has TRBV11-3 and TRBJ2-2; D remains unclear. V dropped 4 bases and J dropped 0 bases, with 9 bases sitting between them. CDR3 length equals 15 residues. Germline CDR1 is SGHNT and CDR2 is YENEEA. This CDR3 is CASSSRGANTGELFF. The DNA of the CDR3 is TGTGCCAGCAGCTCCCGAGGCGCGAACACCGGGGAGCTGTTTTTT. Looking up the rest from reference TRBV11-3 and TRBJ2-2 gives the full variable domain: EAGVVQSPRYKIIEKKQPVAFWCNPISGHNTLYWYLQNLGQGPELLIRYENEEAVDDSQLPKDRFSAERLKGVDSTLKIQPAELGDSAVYLCASSSRGANTGELFFGEGSRLTVL.

This clone has only one observation. The chain joins TRBV28 to TRBJ2-7; 10 bases map to TRBD1. Looked up from germline, CDR1 is MDHEN and CDR2 is SYDVKM. The CDR3 is 15 amino acids. The junction had 5 bases not matched to a gene; V was cut back by 3 bases and J by 3 bases. In DNA, the CDR3 is TGTGCCAGCAGTTTGGGGACAGGGGTGCTCTACGAGCAGTACTTC. This sequence encodes CASSLGTGVLYEQYF. The full variable domain, in which reference TRBV28 and TRBJ2-7 provide the parts outside the CDR3, is DVKVTQSSRYLVKRTGEKVFLECVQDMDHENMFWYRQDPGLGLRLIYFSYDVKMKEKGDIPEGYSVSREKKERFSLILESASTNQTSMYLCASSLGTGVLYEQYFGPGTRLTVT.